This T cell receptor (beta chain) was documented in a study of Graves' ophthalmopathy and Graves' hyperthyroidism. RNA transcripts provided the template for amplifying TCR beta CDR3 regions. The workflow started with a first-round RT-PCR run with HTBI primers and then moved on to a second-round multiplex PCR. MiXCR was run by TCRdb on the multiplex PCR reads, yielding one entry per CDR3 protein. Of roughly 420,000 distinct CDR3 sequences in the sample, around 21% are singletons; the top ten hold approximately 3%. Study-level points and caveats: Among expanded thyroid clonotypes above 0.001 frequency, most also occurred in blood. A roughly 80% specificity and approximately 88% sensitivity were achieved by a 13-signature model that separated ophthalmopathy from stable hyperthyroidism.

For this clonotype: The target antigen is unknown.

Germline CDR1 is LGHNA and CDR2 is YNFKEQ. The germline V and J ends were trimmed by 1 base and 4 bases, with 14 bases remaining between them. The CDR3 spans 15 residues. Excluded: other autoimmune disease, uncontrolled infection, pregnancy or lactation. Specimen: peripheral blood. The clonotype comes from a woman younger than 35 with stable Graves' hyperthyroidism. The rearrangement joins TRBV4-2 to TRBJ2-7; D perhaps matches TRBD1 (7 bases). The DNA of the CDR3 is TGTGCCAGCAGCCAAGTAATCGCAGGGGGGTACGAGCAGTACTTC. The encoded protein is CASSQVIAGGYEQYF.